The 16 T cell receptor beta chains in this list originate from one sample, sequenced in a study of blood T cells in healthy people across ages. It was with a sample-barcoded 5' primer and a J-beta primer mix that a second PCR of roughly 6 to 12 cycles was run. TCRdb used MiXCR to reprocess the 5' RACE reads, holding one entry per CDR3 protein. The sample carries roughly 830,000 distinct CDR3 sequences, less than 80% recorded once. The sequenced sample was blood. All receptors come from a man in his thirties or forties in good health.

There are a few counts of this clonotype. CDR3 nucleotides: TGCAGTGCTAGAGCAGGTTCGGGTACGCAGTATTTT. This translates into CSARAGSGTQYF. V is TRBV20-1 and J is TRBJ2-3, with D uncertain. In germline, CDR1 is DFQATT, CDR2 SNEGSKA (reference sequence). Trimming cost V 1 base and J 8 bases, with 10 bases left between them. This CDR3 region has 12 residues.

In this sample, this clonotype turned up a few times. The V call is TRBV4-3, the J call TRBJ2-4; TRBD1 matches 7 bases. V was pared by 2 bases and J by 1 base, with 8 bases of the junction left unmatched. Germline V gives CDR1 LGHNA, CDR2 YSLEER. The CDR3 covers 17 residues. The CDR3 sequence: CASSQTTGHWAKNIQYF. The CDR3 DNA reads TGCGCCAGCAGCCAAACGACAGGGCACTGGGCCAAAAACATTCAGTACTTC.

Comments on this clonotype: The junction and the germline gene differ at one end; a read error may be behind it. The chain joins TRBV20-1 to TRBJ1-5, with D uncertain. The CDR3 contains 14 residues. Looked up from germline, CDR1 is DFQATT and CDR2 is SNEGSKA (reference sequence). CDR3 bases: TGCGGTGCTAGGGTAGGGAACAGCAATCAGCCCCAGCATTTT. Protein sequence: CGARVGNSNQPQHF.

The chain employs TRBV5-1 and TRBJ1-1, with D possibly being TRBD1 (6 bases). The CDR3 covers 13 residues. The V gene lost 8 bases and the J gene lost 2 bases, with 13 bases spanning the gap. Germline CDR1 and CDR2: SGHRS and YFSETQ. CDR3: CARGGEFNTEAFF. The CDR3 DNA sequence: TGCGCCAGAGGGGGGGAATTTAACACTGAAGCTTTCTTT.

The J gene is TRBJ1-1, the V gene TRBV12-3 or TRBV12-4; possible D gene TRBD1, 5 bases. The CDR3 runs to 13 residues. Trimming took 6 bases from V and 9 from J, leaving 17 bases between them. The CDR3 region has the DNA TGTGCCAGCAGCTCCCGACTGGGGGAGCAAGCTTTCTTT. Translation gives CASSSRLGEQAFF.

This clonotype was seen a few times. The V gene is TRBV20-1, the J gene TRBJ1-4; tentative D call: TRBD1 (6 bases). Germline CDR1 is DFQATT and CDR2 is SNEGSKA (reference sequence). The CDR3 spans 15 residues. Trimming shortened V by 3 bases and J by 4 bases, and 15 bases separated the two germline ends. The CDR3 here is CSASPGGSSNEKLFF. The CDR3 DNA sequence: TGCAGTGCTAGTCCGGGGGGCAGTAGTAATGAAAAACTGTTTTTT.

DNA of the CDR3: TGTGCCTGGAGTGTCGGGCTAGCCCAAGAGACCCAGTACTTC. Its translation is CAWSVGLAQETQYF. V and J are TRBV30 and TRBJ2-5; a possible D gene is TRBD2 (5 bases). Germline CDR1 and CDR2: GTSNPN and SVGIG (reference sequence). V gave up 0 bases and J gave up 1 base, with 9 bases separating them. CDR3 length: 14 residues.

This chain joins TRBV7-9 and TRBJ1-1, with D maybe TRBD1 (5 bases). CDR1 SEHNR and CDR2 FQNEAQ come from the germline V gene (reference sequence). Trimming stripped 5 bases from V and 4 bases from J, with 20 bases between. This CDR3 has 16 residues. The DNA for the CDR3 is TGTGCCAGCAGCCCCGGAGAAAGAGGGGAAGGCACTGAAGCTTTCTTT. Translation: CASSPGERGEGTEAFF.

The rearrangement uses TRBV6-5 and TRBJ2-1; a weak D match, TRBD2 (5 bases). CDR1 and CDR2 from the germline V gene are MNHEY and SVGAGI. Trimming cost V 6 bases and J 0 bases, with 15 bases left between them. CDR3 length: 16 residues. CDR3 in DNA: TGTGCCAGCAGGGCCGGACTGCACCTCTCCTACAATGAGCAGTTCTTC. Translation gives CASRAGLHLSYNEQFF.

This clonotype has more than one count but fewer than ten. The V gene is TRBV12-3 or TRBV12-4, the J gene TRBJ2-7; D not certain. The V and J ends lost 3 bases and 0 bases respectively, with 6 bases between them. CDR3 length: 13 amino acids. The CDR3 is CASSFLSSYEQYF. CDR3 bases: TGTGCCAGCAGTTTCCTGAGCTCCTACGAGCAGTACTTC.

This clonotype was found a few times. The V call is TRBV15, the J call TRBJ2-1; D is perhaps TRBD2 (6 bases). Germline values: CDR1 LNHNV, CDR2 YYDKDF (reference sequence). V was pared by 0 bases and J by 5 bases, with 14 bases between. The CDR3 spans 16 residues. CDR3 protein: CATSRDYGGADNEQFF. CDR3 nucleotides: TGTGCCACCAGCAGAGATTACGGGGGAGCTGACAATGAGCAGTTCTTC.

The chain is built from TRBV9 and TRBJ1-6, with 9 bases lining up with TRBD1. Trimming at V came to 3 bases and at J to 7 bases, leaving 5 bases not matched to a gene. The CDR3 is made up of 15 amino acids. Per the germline V gene, CDR1 is SGDLS and CDR2 is YYNGEE. The CDR3 sequence: CASSDPGTGNSPLHF. The CDR3 nucleotides read TGTGCCAGCAGCGATCCCGGGACAGGGAATTCACCCCTCCACTTT. The full variable domain, its missing parts supplied by reference TRBV9 and TRBJ1-6, is DSGVTQTPKHLITATGQRVTLRCSPRSGDLSVYWYQQSLDQGLQFLIQYYNGEERAKGNILERFSAQQFPDLHSELNLSSLELGDSALYFCASSDPGTGNSPLHFGNGTRLTVT.

This rearrangement joins TRBV2 to TRBJ2-7; D may be TRBD1 or TRBD2 (5 bases each). This CDR3 region has 16 residues. V lost 4 bases, J lost 0 bases, and 16 bases lay in between. In germline, CDR1 is SNHLY, CDR2 FYNNEI. The CDR3 is CASSGALGRDSYEQYF. The CDR3 DNA follows: TGTGCCAGCAGTGGAGCGTTGGGACGGGACTCCTACGAGCAGTACTTC.

CDR3 residues: CASSYPFAGGVLYEQYF. The CDR3 region has the DNA TGTGCCAGCAGCTATCCATTTGCGGGGGGAGTACTCTACGAGCAGTACTTC. The rearrangement links TRBV7-2 to TRBJ2-7; TRBD2 matches 8 bases. After removal of 4 bases from V and 3 bases from J, the junction contained 14 bases not matched to a gene. The CDR3 sequence is 17 residues long. Germline V CDR1 and CDR2: SGHTA, FQGNSA. Supplemented by reference TRBV7-2 and TRBJ2-7, the full variable domain reads GAGVSQSPSNKVTEKGKDVELRCDPISGHTALYWYRQSLGQGLEFLIYFQGNSAPDKSGLPSDRFSAERTGGSVSTLTIQRTQQEDSAVYLCASSYPFAGGVLYEQYFGPGTRLTVT.

This clonotype was counted once. The J gene is TRBJ2-6, the V gene TRBV6-1; D gene uncertain. Trimming took 8 bases from V and 0 from J, leaving 14 bases between them. The CDR3 length is 16 residues. CDR1 is MNHNS and CDR2 is SASEGT in the germline V gene. CDR3 nucleotide sequence: TGTGCCAGCTCCCTTCGCCTGTCCTCTGGGGCCAACGTCCTGACTTTC. The encoded protein is CASSLRLSSGANVLTF.

This clonotype was seen ten or more times. V gene TRBV29-1 combines with J gene TRBJ2-4; 8 bases are shared with TRBD2. V shed 3 bases and J 6 bases; nucleotides not matched to a gene: 4. The CDR3 runs to 13 residues. The germline gives CDR1 SQVTM, CDR2 ANQGSEA. The CDR3 DNA reads TGCAGCGTTGAGCTGGGACTAGGAAACATTCAGTACTTC. Amino acid sequence: CSVELGLGNIQYF.